Listed below are T cell receptor beta chains from one sample, sequenced in a study of blood T cell repertoires in COVID-19. Data came from immunoSEQ multiplex PCR; TCRdb stores just in-frame clones and leaves some out. The repertoire holds roughly 250,000 clones, with around four fifths as singletons. Specimen: peripheral blood. Source of these receptors: a woman older than 75 with acute or convalescent COVID-19. Both conserved end residues are part of each CDR3. Fields, in order: clone size, J gene, D gene, V gene, CDR3 DNA, CDR3 protein. The D gene is left open where the match is weak. Clone size, where shown, is once, few, many, or a class for clones that have expanded.

clone_size: -
j_call: TRBJ1-1
d_call: -
v_call: TRBV6-1
cdr3_nt: TGTGCCAGCAGTGATTTCGGGAGAGTAGGCACTGAAGCTTTCTTT
cdr3_aa: CASSDFGRVGTEAFF

clone_size: -
j_call: TRBJ2-1
d_call: TRBD2
v_call: TRBV5-6
cdr3_nt: TGTGCCAGCAGCCAGGGACTAGCGGGCTTTAGCTCCTACAATGAGCAGTTCTTC
cdr3_aa: CASSQGLAGFSSYNEQFF

clone_size: few
j_call: TRBJ1-3
d_call: -
v_call: TRBV28
cdr3_nt: TGTGCCAGCAGTTACAAAGGGGTATCTGGAAACACCATATATTTT
cdr3_aa: CASSYKGVSGNTIYF

clone_size: -
j_call: TRBJ2-3
d_call: -
v_call: TRBV12-3/TRBV12-4
cdr3_nt: TGTGCCAGCAGTGCGGTAGACACGCAGTATTTT
cdr3_aa: CASSAVDTQYF

clone_size: -
j_call: TRBJ2-1
d_call: TRBD2
v_call: TRBV5-1
cdr3_nt: TGCGCCAGCAGCTCTGGGACTAGCGGAATCTACAATGAGCAGTTCTTC
cdr3_aa: CASSSGTSGIYNEQFF

clone_size: -
j_call: TRBJ1-4
d_call: TRBD1
v_call: TRBV7-9
cdr3_nt: TGTGCCAGCAGTCCAGGGGGCGCGGTAGAAAAACTGTTTTTT
cdr3_aa: CASSPGGAVEKLFF

clone_size: once
j_call: TRBJ1-4
d_call: -
v_call: TRBV3-1/TRBV3-2
cdr3_nt: TGTGCCAGCAGCCTCACACAGGGCTATAATGAAAAACTGTTTTTT
cdr3_aa: CASSLTQGYNEKLFF

clone_size: once
j_call: TRBJ2-3
d_call: TRBD2
v_call: TRBV5-4
cdr3_nt: TGTGCCAGCAGCCCCCGACTAGCGGGAGGGCCAGATACGCAGTATTTT
cdr3_aa: CASSPRLAGGPDTQYF

clone_size: -
j_call: TRBJ2-7
d_call: -
v_call: TRBV2
cdr3_nt: TGTGCCAGCAGATACCGGGACAACGTATACGAGCAGTACTTC
cdr3_aa: CASRYRDNVYEQYF

clone_size: -
j_call: TRBJ1-4
d_call: -
v_call: TRBV30
cdr3_nt: TGTGCCTGGAGTGAAAGACGGGGGGTTAATGAAAAACTGTTTTTT
cdr3_aa: CAWSERRGVNEKLFF

clone_size: -
j_call: TRBJ2-2
d_call: TRBD1
v_call: TRBV18
cdr3_nt: TGTGCCAGCTCACCAGGGACAGGGGACACCGGGGAGCTGTTTTTT
cdr3_aa: CASSPGTGDTGELFF

clone_size: few
j_call: TRBJ2-1
d_call: TRBD2
v_call: TRBV4-2
cdr3_nt: TGTGCCAGCAGCCAAGGCGGGGGGCCTAATGAGCAGTTCTTC
cdr3_aa: CASSQGGGPNEQFF

clone_size: -
j_call: TRBJ2-7
d_call: TRBD1
v_call: TRBV28
cdr3_nt: TGTGCCAGCAGTTTGACAGGGGGATTGAGGGAGCAGTACTTC
cdr3_aa: CASSLTGGLREQYF

clone_size: few
j_call: TRBJ1-1
d_call: -
v_call: TRBV7-9
cdr3_nt: TGTGCCAGCAGCTTAAGGTCCCCACAGGGAAACACTGAAGCTTTCTTT
cdr3_aa: CASSLRSPQGNTEAFF

clone_size: -
j_call: TRBJ1-1
d_call: -
v_call: TRBV28
cdr3_nt: TGTGCCAGCAGTTCCCCCCGGACAGCCATGAACACTGAAGCTTTCTTT
cdr3_aa: CASSSPRTAMNTEAFF

clone_size: -
j_call: TRBJ1-6
d_call: -
v_call: TRBV3-1/TRBV3-2
cdr3_nt: TGTGCCAGCAGCCAAGATGTGCAGTACTATAATTCACCCCTCCACTTT
cdr3_aa: CASSQDVQYYNSPLHF

clone_size: -
j_call: TRBJ1-1
d_call: -
v_call: TRBV27
cdr3_nt: TGTGCCAGCAGTACGGACAGCAACACTGAAGCTTTCTTT
cdr3_aa: CASSTDSNTEAFF

clone_size: few
j_call: TRBJ2-5
d_call: TRBD2
v_call: TRBV7-7
cdr3_nt: TGTGCTAGCAGCTTAGCGGGACTAGCGGGAGAAGAGACCCAGTACTTC
cdr3_aa: CASSLAGLAGEETQYF

clone_size: -
j_call: TRBJ2-2
d_call: -
v_call: TRBV28
cdr3_nt: TGTGCCAGCAGTCCCACTCGTTCGAACACCGGGGAGCTGTTTTTT
cdr3_aa: CASSPTRSNTGELFF

clone_size: -
j_call: TRBJ1-3
d_call: -
v_call: TRBV20-1
cdr3_nt: TGCAGTGCTAGTAGCGGGACGTCGGGAAACACCATATATTTT
cdr3_aa: CSASSGTSGNTIYF

clone_size: many
j_call: TRBJ2-7
d_call: TRBD2
v_call: TRBV7-9
cdr3_nt: TGTGCCAGCCAGCCCCACCGAGCGGGGACCTACGAGCAGTACTTC
cdr3_aa: CASQPHRAGTYEQYF

clone_size: -
j_call: TRBJ1-3
d_call: TRBD1
v_call: TRBV7-3
cdr3_nt: TGTGCCAGCAGTTCGGACAGGGGAAACACCATATATTTT
cdr3_aa: CASSSDRGNTIYF

clone_size: -
j_call: TRBJ1-1
d_call: TRBD1
v_call: TRBV5-4
cdr3_nt: TGTGCCAGCAGAGACAGGGCAGCGAACACTGAAGCTTTCTTT
cdr3_aa: CASRDRAANTEAFF

clone_size: few
j_call: TRBJ2-2
d_call: TRBD1
v_call: TRBV7-3
cdr3_nt: TGTGCCAGCAGCTTAATAGGGGGCGTACCCGGGGAGCTGTTTTTT
cdr3_aa: CASSLIGGVPGELFF

clone_size: -
j_call: TRBJ2-1
d_call: -
v_call: TRBV19
cdr3_nt: TGTGCCAGTAGTATCCTCTCGACAGGTCAAAACAATGAGCAGTTCTTC
cdr3_aa: CASSILSTGQNNEQFF

clone_size: -
j_call: TRBJ2-5
d_call: TRBD2
v_call: TRBV7-8
cdr3_nt: TGTGCCAGCAGCACGAGGACTAGCGGGAGGGAGACCCAGTACTTC
cdr3_aa: CASSTRTSGRETQYF

clone_size: -
j_call: TRBJ1-2
d_call: -
v_call: TRBV28
cdr3_nt: TGTGCCAGCACCTCGGGGGGCCCTAACAGCTATGGCTACACCTTC
cdr3_aa: CASTSGGPNSYGYTF

clone_size: few
j_call: TRBJ2-5
d_call: TRBD1
v_call: TRBV2
cdr3_nt: TGTGCCAGCAGACACCGGGACAGGAGGGGAGAGACCCAGTACTTC
cdr3_aa: CASRHRDRRGETQYF

clone_size: -
j_call: TRBJ2-3
d_call: -
v_call: TRBV11-2
cdr3_nt: TGTGCCAGCAGCCGGTGGACAGCAGATACGCAGTATTTT
cdr3_aa: CASSRWTADTQYF

clone_size: -
j_call: TRBJ2-1
d_call: TRBD2
v_call: TRBV19
cdr3_nt: TGTGCCAGTAGTACCCTGGGCAGGGCCGGGACTAGTGTGTACAATGAGCAGTTCTTC
cdr3_aa: CASSTLGRAGTSVYNEQFF

clone_size: -
j_call: TRBJ1-2
d_call: TRBD1
v_call: TRBV9
cdr3_nt: TGTGCCAGCAGCGTAGGCAGCACCGGGACAGGTTATGGCTACACCTTC
cdr3_aa: CASSVGSTGTGYGYTF

clone_size: -
j_call: TRBJ1-2
d_call: TRBD1
v_call: TRBV5-5
cdr3_nt: TGTGCCAGCAGCTGGAGGGCGGACAGGGGAAACTATGGCTACACCTTC
cdr3_aa: CASSWRADRGNYGYTF

clone_size: -
j_call: TRBJ1-2
d_call: TRBD1
v_call: TRBV5-4
cdr3_nt: TGTGCCAGCAGCTTGGCCGGACAGGCTTATGGCTACACCTTC
cdr3_aa: CASSLAGQAYGYTF

clone_size: -
j_call: TRBJ2-1
d_call: -
v_call: TRBV7-3
cdr3_nt: TGTGCCAGCAGCTTAAATGGAGCCTCCAATGAGCAGTTCTTC
cdr3_aa: CASSLNGASNEQFF

clone_size: -
j_call: TRBJ1-5
d_call: -
v_call: TRBV19
cdr3_nt: TGTGCCAGTAGTATAGCGGCAGGGGTCAGCAATCAGCCCCAGCATTTT
cdr3_aa: CASSIAAGVSNQPQHF

clone_size: few
j_call: TRBJ1-4
d_call: -
v_call: TRBV4-1
cdr3_nt: TGCGCCAGCAGCCAAGAAAGGGGCGCGAGGGAAAAACTGTTTTTT
cdr3_aa: CASSQERGAREKLFF

clone_size: -
j_call: TRBJ2-5
d_call: -
v_call: TRBV4-2
cdr3_nt: TGTGCCAGCAGCCAAGCCCTGAGCGGGCGCGAGACCCAGTACTTC
cdr3_aa: CASSQALSGRETQYF

clone_size: -
j_call: TRBJ2-5
d_call: -
v_call: TRBV20-1
cdr3_nt: TGCAGTGCCCGTAAAGAGGGGACCCAGTACTTC
cdr3_aa: CSARKEGTQYF

clone_size: -
j_call: TRBJ2-5
d_call: TRBD2
v_call: TRBV2
cdr3_nt: TGTGCCAGCAGCCCGGGACTAACACAAGAGACCCAGTACTTC
cdr3_aa: CASSPGLTQETQYF

clone_size: -
j_call: TRBJ1-2
d_call: -
v_call: TRBV20-1
cdr3_nt: TGCAGTGCTAGTTCGGGAAACTATGGCTACACCTTC
cdr3_aa: CSASSGNYGYTF

clone_size: -
j_call: TRBJ2-3
d_call: TRBD1
v_call: TRBV7-2
cdr3_nt: TGTGCCAGCAGCCCCTTTGGACAGGGGTTTAGCACAGATACGCAGTATTTT
cdr3_aa: CASSPFGQGFSTDTQYF